The present T cell receptor beta chain was sequenced within a study of T cell responses to AZD1222 COVID-19 vaccine. Study findings and constraints: Spike as a whole was targeted by vaccine-associated CD4 TCRs, dominant at 160-218 and 743-854.

This CDR3 is built from 13 residues. V shed 3 bases and J shed 7 bases, with 12 bases lying between them. The germline V gene encodes CDR1 SGHTA and CDR2 FQGNSA. Some clones are missing from TCRdb's copy, which holds only in-frame ones; the method was immunoSEQ multiplex PCR. The table shows about 120,000 clones, with over 75% occurring only once. In regard to this clone: What it binds is not known.

The sample was peripheral blood, taken on day 0 of AZD1222 vaccination. This chain uses TRBV7-2 with TRBJ1-2; possibly TRBD1 for D (5 bases). The receptor's source is an adult in good health. CDR3: CASSFRDGLGYTF. CDR3 DNA sequence: TGTGCCAGCAGCTTCAGGGACGGGCTTGGCTACACCTTC.